This entry lists 29 T cell receptor beta chains sequenced from one sample in a study of T cell responses to AZD1222 COVID-19 vaccine. Libraries were prepared by immunoSEQ multiplex PCR; TCRdb keeps only in-frame clonotypes and omits some of them. Of 110,000 to 150,000 clones listed, 70% to 90% are singletons. This specimen was peripheral blood, taken on day 0 of AZD1222 vaccination. The receptors shown here come from an adult in good health.

The V and J genes are TRBV6-1 and TRBJ2-1; D is unresolved. The CDR3 is made up of 13 amino acids. V dropped 2 bases and J dropped 6 bases, with 8 bases sitting between them. The germline V gene encodes CDR1 MNHNS and CDR2 SASEGT. The DNA for the CDR3 is TGTGCCAGCAGTGAATTGTGGGGCAATGAGCAGTTCTTC. It translates to CASSELWGNEQFF.

V gene TRBV2 combines with J gene TRBJ2-1; D uncertain. V lost 5 bases and J 8 bases, leaving 13 bases between the germline ends. The CDR3 length is 13 residues. Germline assignment: CDR1 SNHLY and CDR2 FYNNEI. The CDR3: CASSLALGHEQFF. CDR3 coding DNA: TGTGCCAGCAGTCTTGCCCTAGGGCATGAGCAGTTCTTC. The variable domain in full, completed from reference TRBV2 and TRBJ2-1, reads EPEVTQTPSHQVTQMGQEVILRCVPISNHLYFYWYRQILGQKVEFLVSFYNNEISEKSEIFDDQFSVERPDGSNFTLKIRSTKLEDSAMYFCASSLALGHEQFFGPGTRLTVL.

This chain connects TRBV13 to TRBJ2-5, with D maybe TRBD2 (7 bases). V was trimmed by 5 bases and J by 2 bases, leaving 18 bases between them. Germline V gene lookup returns CDR1 PRHDT and CDR2 FYEKMQ (reference sequence). This CDR3 comprises 16 residues. This CDR3 is CASSITGGGVQETQYF. The DNA for the CDR3 is TGTGCCAGCAGCATCACTGGAGGGGGGGTACAAGAGACCCAGTACTTC.

This clone was seen a single time. V and J are TRBV3-1 (or the pseudogene TRBV3-2) and TRBJ1-2; D gene unclear. The V end was cut by 1 base, the J end by 3 bases, with 12 bases between. The germline gives CDR1 LGHDT, CDR2 YNNKEL (reference sequence). CDR3 length: 15 amino acids. DNA of the CDR3: TGTGCCAGCAGCCAAGCCGAGTCCGGAGACTATGGCTACACCTTC. Protein: CASSQAESGDYGYTF.

CDR3 nucleotides: TGCGCCAGCAGCCGGGACAGGGCTCCTAATGAAAAACTGTTTTTT. Protein sequence: CASSRDRAPNEKLFF. This chain links TRBV4-1 with TRBJ1-4; 9 nucleotides align to TRBD1. The junction had 3 bases not matched to a gene; V was cut back by 4 bases and J by 3 bases. Germline lookup yields CDR1 MGHRA and CDR2 YSYEKL. The CDR3 has 15 residues.

This clone was seen more than once but under ten times. V gene TRBV30 combines with J gene TRBJ1-2; D not resolved. Trimming took 2 bases from V and 4 from J, leaving 8 bases between them. This CDR3 contains 12 residues. The germline V gene has CDR1 GTSNPN and CDR2 SVGIG (reference sequence). The CDR3 here is CAWSSGIYGYTF. The CDR3 DNA sequence: TGTGCCTGGAGTTCCGGCATCTATGGCTACACCTTC. Drawing the rest from reference TRBV30 and TRBJ1-2, the complete variable domain is SQTIHQWPATLVQPVGSPLSLECTVEGTSNPNLYWYRQAAGRGLQLLFYSVGIGQISSEVPQNLSASRPQDRQFILSSKKLLLSDSGFYLCAWSSGIYGYTFGSGTRLTVV.

This chain links TRBV21-1 with TRBJ1-5; the DNA was not used to check the table's D call, TRBD1. TRBV21-1 is noted as a pseudogene. The CDR3 is 16 amino acids. The CDR3 DNA follows: TGTGCCAGCAGCTCCCCGGGACAGTGCCCGAATCAGCCCCAGCATTTT. Translation gives CASSSPGQCPNQPQHF.

The chain combines TRBV7-2 with TRBJ1-2; TRBD1 matches 7 bases. V shed 1 base and J 4 bases; nucleotides not matched to a gene: 6. The CDR3 extends over 15 amino acids. Looked up from germline, CDR1 is SGHTA and CDR2 is FQGNSA. CDR3 DNA sequence: TGTGCCAGCAGCTTAGGGGGGACAGACTTCTATGGCTACACCTTC. Translating gives CASSLGGTDFYGYTF.

V and J are TRBV30 and TRBJ2-2, with D perhaps TRBD1 (5 bases). The germline V gene has CDR1 GTSNPN and CDR2 SVGIG (reference sequence). Between the trimmed V and J ends, which lost 1 base and 1 base, there was a span of 13 bases. The length of the CDR3 is 16 residues. The CDR3 sequence: CAWSAYGALNTGELFF. CDR3 nucleotides: TGTGCCTGGAGTGCCTATGGGGCGCTGAACACCGGGGAGCTGTTTTTT.

The chain links TRBV19 to TRBJ1-5, with a tentative D call TRBD1 (5 bases). V dropped 3 bases and J dropped 5 bases, with 8 bases sitting between them. Per the germline V gene, CDR1 is LNHDA and CDR2 is SQIVND (reference sequence). The CDR3 runs 13 residues. This CDR3 is CASSIPRDQPQHF. The CDR3 region has the DNA TGTGCCAGTAGTATCCCCAGGGATCAGCCCCAGCATTTT.

This rearrangement joins TRBV11-2 to TRBJ2-7; 13 bases agree with TRBD2. This CDR3 spans 14 amino acids. With 5 bases clipped from V and 7 bases from J, the junction kept 5 bases outside the gene matches. Germline CDR1 is SGHAT and CDR2 is FQNNGV. The CDR3 bases are TGTGCCAGCAGCCCTGGGACTAGCGGGAAAGAGCAGTACTTC. Its protein is CASSPGTSGKEQYF.

V is TRBV6-6 and J is TRBJ2-7; D not resolved. Trimming stripped 7 bases from V and 0 bases from J, with 7 bases between. The V gene's germline CDR1 is MNHNY and CDR2 SVGAGI (reference sequence). The CDR3 consists of 12 residues. In DNA form, the CDR3 reads TGTGCCAGCAAAGGCAGCTCCTACGAGCAGTACTTC. This codes for CASKGSSYEQYF.

The V call is TRBV6-5, the J call TRBJ2-2, with D unresolved. This CDR3 has 15 residues. The V and J ends lost 0 bases and 5 bases respectively, with 10 bases between them. The germline CDR1 and CDR2 sequences are MNHEY and SVGAGI. CDR3 region: CASSYSGYVTGELFF. Written as DNA, the CDR3 is TGTGCCAGCAGTTACTCCGGCTACGTAACCGGGGAGCTGTTTTTT.

The chain combines TRBV5-1 with TRBJ1-1; D possibly corresponds to TRBD1 (6 bases). CDR3 length: 18 residues. Germline V CDR1 and CDR2: SGHRS, YFSETQ. V dropped 6 bases and J dropped 0 bases, with 24 bases sitting between them. The CDR3 bases are TGCGCCAGCAAGGGGGGCATACAGGGCCTTCTGATGAACACTGAAGCTTTCTTT. It is translated as CASKGGIQGLLMNTEAFF.

There are a few counts of this clone. The chain joins TRBV9 to TRBJ1-3; 8 bases match TRBD1. With V trimmed by 9 bases and J by 7 bases, 9 bases remained unmatched. Germline V CDR1 and CDR2: SGDLS, YYNGEE. CDR3 size: 13 residues. The CDR3 region is CATHRDRKNTIYF. The CDR3 DNA follows: TGTGCCACACACCGGGACAGGAAGAACACCATATATTTT.

This sequence joins TRBV15 and TRBJ1-4, with TRBD1 as a possible D gene (5 bases). Germline assignment: CDR1 LNHNV and CDR2 YYDKDF (reference sequence). Trimming left V 5 bases short and J 6 bases short, with 19 bases between. CDR3 length: 16 residues. The CDR3 loop is CATSAAGTQKYEKLFF. The CDR3 nucleotides read TGTGCCACCAGCGCGGCCGGGACTCAAAAATATGAAAAACTGTTTTTT.

There are a few counts of this clone. The J gene is TRBJ2-2, the V gene TRBV3-1 (or the pseudogene TRBV3-2); maybe TRBD2 (5 bases). V lost 1 base and J lost 5, with 8 bases in between. Germline assignment: CDR1 LGHDT and CDR2 YNNKEL (reference sequence). The CDR3 sequence is 14 residues long. The DNA for the CDR3 is TGTGCCAGCAGCCAAGTTGGGGAGACCGGGGAGCTGTTTTTT. Its translation is CASSQVGETGELFF.

Here the CDR3 reads CASSFSPDRLYHSYEQYF. DNA of the CDR3: TGTGCCAGCAGTTTTAGCCCGGACCGACTTTACCACTCCTACGAGCAGTACTTC. The chain joins TRBV28 to TRBJ2-7; D is undetermined. V dropped 3 bases and J dropped 0 bases, with 21 bases sitting between them. CDR3 length equals 18 residues. Germline CDR1 reads MDHEN; CDR2 reads SYDVKM. Complete variable domain (other parts from reference TRBV28 and TRBJ2-7): DVKVTQSSRYLVKRTGEKVFLECVQDMDHENMFWYRQDPGLGLRLIYFSYDVKMKEKGDIPEGYSVSREKKERFSLILESASTNQTSMYLCASSFSPDRLYHSYEQYFGPGTRLTVT.

V usage is TRBV19 and J usage is TRBJ1-4, with D uncertain. V was clipped by 9 bases and J by 0 bases, with 20 bases between them. Germline V gives CDR1 LNHDA, CDR2 SQIVND (reference sequence). The CDR3 extends over 17 amino acids. The CDR3 sequence: CASRRVGRRATNEKLFF. The CDR3 DNA is TGTGCCAGCCGACGGGTGGGGAGAAGGGCAACTAATGAAAAACTGTTTTTT.

CDR3: CASSYSGDEAFF. CDR3 nucleotide sequence: TGTGCCAGCAGTTACTCAGGGGATGAAGCTTTCTTT. This chain links TRBV6-6 with TRBJ1-1; tentatively, D is TRBD1 (5 bases). The CDR3 spans 12 residues. Per the germline V gene, CDR1 is MNHNY and CDR2 is SVGAGI (reference sequence). With 0 bases removed from V and 7 bases from J, the gap between germline ends came to 6 bases.

V usage is TRBV5-1 and J usage is TRBJ2-1, with D hard to call. Germline V gene data show CDR1 as SGHRS and CDR2 as YFSETQ. Trimming left V 3 bases short and J 9 bases short, with 16 bases between. The CDR3 loop spans 14 amino acids. The CDR3 bases are TGCGCCAGCAGCTACTCAACCTCCCCTCTTGAGCAGTTCTTC. This encodes CASSYSTSPLEQFF.

The chain combines TRBV5-4 with TRBJ2-5; D possibly corresponds to TRBD2 (7 bases). The germline CDR1 and CDR2 sequences are SGHNT and YYREEE (reference sequence). The CDR3 has 13 residues. V was cut by 2 bases and J by 5 bases, with 10 bases left in between. CDR3 protein: CASSFRGAETQYF. The CDR3 DNA is TGTGCCAGCAGCTTCCGGGGGGCGGAGACCCAGTACTTC. Combining the CDR3 with reference TRBV5-4 and TRBJ2-5 gives the whole variable domain ETGVTQSPTHLIKTRGQQVTLRCSSQSGHNTVSWYQQALGQGPQFIFQYYREEENGRGNFPPRFSGLQFPNYSSELNVNALELDDSALYLCASSFRGAETQYFGPGTRLLVL.

This chain uses TRBV18 with TRBJ1-4; unclear D gene. In germline, CDR1 is KGHSH, CDR2 LQKENI. This CDR3 region has 14 residues. V dropped 3 bases and J dropped 6 bases, with 11 bases sitting between them. The CDR3: CASSPASVYEKLFF. The CDR3 region has the DNA TGTGCCAGCTCACCCGCCTCGGTGTATGAAAAACTGTTTTTT. Full variable domain (remainder filled in from reference TRBV18 and TRBJ1-4): NAGVMQNPRHLVRRRGQEARLRCSPMKGHSHVYWYRQLPEEGLKFMVYLQKENIIDESGMPKERFSAEFPKEGPSILRIQQVVRGDSAAYFCASSPASVYEKLFFGSGTQLSVL.

This chain connects TRBV9 to TRBJ1-2; no clear D. The V gene lost 4 bases and the J gene lost 6 bases, with 16 bases spanning the gap. This CDR3 comprises 14 residues. Germline-derived CDR1 and CDR2 are SGDLS and YYNGEE. The CDR3 DNA follows: TGTGCCAGCAGCCCAGACCCGTCGGACCATGGCTACACCTTC. Its translation: CASSPDPSDHGYTF.

This sequence joins TRBV29-1 and TRBJ1-6; tentative D call: TRBD1 (6 bases). CDR1 is SQVTM and CDR2 is ANQGSEA in the germline V gene. Trimming removed 5 bases at V and 6 bases at J, with 11 bases between. The CDR3 is 13 amino acids. The DNA of the CDR3 is TGCAGCGTTAGGGCACAGGGTAATTCACCCCTCCACTTT. Translating it yields CSVRAQGNSPLHF.

A note on this clone: One end of the junction does not line up with germline, which may come from a read error. In the same sample, other DNA sequences code for this CDR3. The chain is built from TRBV3-1 (or the pseudogene TRBV3-2) and TRBJ1-4, with no clear D. This CDR3 region has 14 residues. CDR1 is LGHDT and CDR2 is YNNKEL in the germline V gene (reference sequence). The CDR3 region has the DNA TGCGCCAGCAGCTTCGGAGGGTGGAGTGAAAAACTGTTTTTT. It specifies CASSFGGWSEKLFF.

V is TRBV20-1 and J is TRBJ2-3; 8 bases align to TRBD2. The V gene's germline CDR1 is DFQATT and CDR2 SNEGSKA (reference sequence). This CDR3 contains 14 residues. Trimming cost V 3 bases and J 4 bases; bases outside gene matches: 6. CDR3 sequence reads: CSASPSSGSDTQYF. The CDR3 nucleotides read TGCAGTGCTAGTCCCTCTAGCGGGTCAGATACGCAGTATTTT.

The V call is TRBV29-1, the J call TRBJ2-6; 7 positions match TRBD1. The CDR3 has 14 residues. Losses at the gene ends were 7 bases for V and 2 bases for J; bases not matched to a gene: 5. Germline CDR1 reads SQVTM; CDR2 reads ANQGSEA. The CDR3 DNA follows: TGCAGCGCTCGGACAGGCACTGGGGCCAACGTCCTGACTTTC. This sequence encodes CSARTGTGANVLTF.

The chain is built from TRBV6-5 and TRBJ1-5; a weak D match, TRBD1 (6 bases). Trimming took 5 bases from V and 7 from J, leaving 18 bases between them. Germline V lookup: CDR1 MNHEY, CDR2 SVGAGI. The CDR3 loop spans 15 amino acids. CDR3 protein: CASSPHEGGIQPQHF. CDR3 bases: TGTGCCAGCAGTCCTCACGAGGGGGGGATACAGCCCCAGCATTTT.